A single sample gave rise to the 20 T cell receptor beta chains below, sequenced in a study of T cell responses to AZD1222 COVID-19 vaccine. The table came from immunoSEQ multiplex PCR; TCRdb's copy has only in-frame clones and leaves some out. This table holds about 120,000 clones, 89% found once. The specimen was peripheral blood, collected on day 0 of AZD1222 vaccination. These receptor sequences come from an adult in good health.

The chain carries TRBV12-3 or TRBV12-4 and TRBJ2-7; D unclear. The V and J ends lost 5 bases and 4 bases respectively, with 6 bases between them. CDR3 size: 11 residues. The DNA for the CDR3 is TGTGCCAGCAGTAACTCATACGAGCAGTACTTC. This sequence encodes CASSNSYEQYF.

This sequence joins TRBV7-9 and TRBJ2-7; 9 positions agree with TRBD1. V was pared by 7 bases and J by 3 bases, with 1 base of the junction left unmatched. The length of the CDR3 is 12 residues. The V gene's germline CDR1 is SEHNR and CDR2 FQNEAQ (reference sequence). The CDR3 DNA reads TGTGCCAGCACGACAGGGGGCTACGAGCAGTACTTC. Its protein is CASTTGGYEQYF.

V gene TRBV14 combines with J gene TRBJ1-1, with D possibly being TRBD1 (6 bases). The CDR3 consists of 13 residues. V was shortened by 3 bases and J by 11 bases, with 16 bases between the two germline ends. CDR1 and CDR2 from the germline V gene are SGHDN and FVKESK. CDR3: CASSQHQQGSAFF. CDR3 coding DNA: TGTGCCAGCAGCCAGCACCAACAGGGCAGCGCTTTCTTT.

In this sample, this clone turned up once. The chain recombines TRBV18 with TRBJ2-5; weak D call: TRBD2 (5 bases). Germline V gene data show CDR1 as KGHSH and CDR2 as LQKENI. This CDR3 has 15 amino acids. Trimming took 3 bases from V and 5 from J, leaving 16 bases between them. The CDR3 spells CASSPSSGIGETQYF. Here the CDR3 DNA reads TGTGCCAGCTCACCGTCTTCGGGGATAGGGGAGACCCAGTACTTC.

This clone was counted once. J is TRBJ2-5 and V is TRBV19; D remains ambiguous. The V end was cut by 6 bases, the J end by 5 bases, with 10 bases between. The length of the CDR3 is 12 residues. CDR1 and CDR2 (germline): LNHDA, SQIVND (reference sequence). The CDR3 protein is CASSVNLETQYF. The CDR3 DNA sequence: TGTGCCAGTAGCGTCAACCTGGAGACCCAGTACTTC.

This clone occurred a few times. The chain employs TRBV30 and TRBJ1-5; D possibly corresponds to TRBD1 (6 bases). V dropped 2 bases and J dropped 4 bases, with 9 bases sitting between them. CDR3 length: 13 amino acids. The germline V gene encodes CDR1 GTSNPN and CDR2 SVGIG (reference sequence). The CDR3: CAWSWGQNQPQHF. As DNA, the CDR3 is TGTGCCTGGAGTTGGGGGCAGAATCAGCCCCAGCATTTT.

This chain connects TRBV7-8 to TRBJ1-6, with 9 nucleotides matching TRBD1. CDR1 and CDR2 from the germline V gene are SGHVS and FQNEAQ. V was pared by 4 bases and J by 7 bases, with 5 bases of the junction left unmatched. The length of the CDR3 is 15 residues. The CDR3 DNA follows: TGTGCCAGCAGCTCGGGACAGGGACTAAATTCACCCCTCCACTTT. This codes for CASSSGQGLNSPLHF.

The chain employs TRBV27 and TRBJ2-1, with 7 bases lining up with TRBD1. This CDR3 is 14 amino acids long. Germline CDR1 reads MNHEY; CDR2 reads SMNVEV (reference sequence). V lost 6 bases and J lost 1; bases outside the gene matches: 3. CDR3 in amino acids: CASSRDRSYNEQFF. CDR3 nucleotide sequence: TGTGCCAGCAGCCGGGACAGATCCTACAATGAGCAGTTCTTC.

This rearrangement joins TRBV5-1 to TRBJ2-1; D may be TRBD1 or TRBD2 (5 bases each). The CDR3 is 14 residues long. V was pared by 4 bases and J by 5 bases, with 13 bases between. Per the germline V gene, CDR1 is SGHRS and CDR2 is YFSETQ. The CDR3 here is CASSLDWDHNEQFF. In nucleotides, the CDR3 is TGCGCCAGCAGCCTAGACTGGGACCACAATGAGCAGTTCTTC.

The CDR3 spells CASSERGGYQPQHF. The CDR3 DNA follows: TGTGCCAGCAGTGAAAGGGGGGGCTACCAGCCCCAGCATTTT. The chain joins TRBV6-1 to TRBJ1-5; TRBD1 is a possible D gene (6 bases). V was pared by 2 bases and J by 7 bases, with 12 bases between. The CDR3 has 14 residues. Germline CDR1 and CDR2: MNHNS and SASEGT.

The CDR3 sequence: CASSPRTSGQETQYF. The CDR3 coding sequence is TGTGCCAGCAGCCCCCGGACTAGCGGGCAAGAGACCCAGTACTTC. The chain couples TRBV11-2 to TRBJ2-5; 11 bases map to TRBD2. J was trimmed by 2 bases and V by 5 bases; bases with no gene match: 4. The germline CDR1 and CDR2 sequences are SGHAT and FQNNGV. This CDR3 has 15 residues.

The chain is built from TRBV27 and TRBJ2-2; 8 nucleotides line up with TRBD1. Germline values: CDR1 MNHEY, CDR2 SMNVEV (reference sequence). V dropped 2 bases and J dropped 4; count of bases not matched to a gene: 6. The CDR3 has 16 amino acids. CDR3 loop: CASSLRPDRGTGELFF. The CDR3 region has the DNA TGTGCCAGCAGTTTACGCCCAGACAGGGGCACCGGGGAGCTGTTTTTT.

This chain connects TRBV28 to TRBJ1-2; 11 nucleotides line up with TRBD1. The germline gives CDR1 MDHEN, CDR2 SYDVKM. This CDR3 is 14 amino acids long. Trimming cost V 5 bases and J 6 bases; bases outside gene matches: 5. In DNA form, the CDR3 reads TGTGCCAGCAGTGGACAGGGGGCGCGGGATGGCTACACCTTC. It translates to CASSGQGARDGYTF.

The genes are TRBV28 and TRBJ1-1; TRBD1 might be the D (6 bases). The CDR3 length is 13 residues. Germline V gene sequence: CDR1 MDHEN, CDR2 SYDVKM. V was pared by 7 bases and J by 2 bases, with 11 bases between. CDR3 region: CASTVQGNTEAFF. CDR3 bases: TGTGCCAGCACCGTACAGGGCAACACTGAAGCTTTCTTT.

The rearrangement uses TRBV25-1 and TRBJ1-3, with D maybe TRBD1 (5 bases). CDR1 is MGHDK and CDR2 is SYGVNS in the germline V gene. The V gene lost 0 bases and the J gene lost 3 bases, with 18 bases spanning the gap. CDR3 length: 18 residues. The CDR3 region is CASSEYFTGGSYGNTIYF. In nucleotides, the CDR3 is TGTGCCAGCAGTGAATATTTTACAGGAGGGTCCTATGGAAACACCATATATTTT.

This rearrangement joins TRBV19 to TRBJ1-5, with D hard to call. The CDR3 runs to 13 residues. Trimming took 3 bases from V and 8 from J, leaving 11 bases between them. Germline V CDR1 and CDR2: LNHDA, SQIVND (reference sequence). The CDR3 is CASSIRAREPQHF. The CDR3 bases are TGTGCCAGTAGTATCCGGGCGCGGGAGCCCCAGCATTTT.

This chain's CDR3 is CASSGGGTHYEQYF. In nucleotides, the CDR3 is TGCGCCAGCAGTGGAGGAGGTACCCACTACGAGCAGTACTTC. The rearrangement links TRBV10-1 to TRBJ2-7; D possibly corresponds to TRBD2 (5 bases). V was cut by 4 bases and J by 3 bases, with 13 bases left in between. The CDR3 covers 14 residues. The germline CDR1 and CDR2 sequences are WNHNN and SYGVQD (reference sequence).

This chain links TRBV25-1 with TRBJ2-7; 12 positions match TRBD2. The V gene's germline CDR1 is MGHDK and CDR2 SYGVNS. Trimming took 7 bases from V and 6 from J; bases not matched to a gene: 13. CDR3 size: 16 residues. CDR3 amino acids: CASTGLAGPLGREQYF. CDR3 nucleotide sequence: TGTGCCAGCACCGGACTAGCGGGACCCCTCGGTCGCGAGCAGTACTTC.

The chain joins TRBV27 to TRBJ2-7, with D perhaps matching TRBD2 (5 bases). The germline V gene has CDR1 MNHEY and CDR2 SMNVEV (reference sequence). The length of the CDR3 is 15 residues. The ends were cut back, 5 bases at V and 6 bases at J, with 20 bases in the middle. CDR3 in amino acids: CASSKLDPLSLEQYF. CDR3 DNA: TGTGCCAGCAGTAAACTAGATCCCCTCTCCCTCGAGCAGTACTTC.

The J gene is TRBJ1-2, the V gene TRBV27; no definite D call. Per the germline V gene, CDR1 is MNHEY and CDR2 is SMNVEV (reference sequence). The germline V and J ends were trimmed by 4 bases and 1 base, with 13 bases remaining between them. This CDR3 comprises 15 residues. The CDR3 here is CASSSRGRSNYGYTF. The DNA of the CDR3 is TGTGCCAGCAGTTCCCGGGGAAGAAGTAACTATGGCTACACCTTC.